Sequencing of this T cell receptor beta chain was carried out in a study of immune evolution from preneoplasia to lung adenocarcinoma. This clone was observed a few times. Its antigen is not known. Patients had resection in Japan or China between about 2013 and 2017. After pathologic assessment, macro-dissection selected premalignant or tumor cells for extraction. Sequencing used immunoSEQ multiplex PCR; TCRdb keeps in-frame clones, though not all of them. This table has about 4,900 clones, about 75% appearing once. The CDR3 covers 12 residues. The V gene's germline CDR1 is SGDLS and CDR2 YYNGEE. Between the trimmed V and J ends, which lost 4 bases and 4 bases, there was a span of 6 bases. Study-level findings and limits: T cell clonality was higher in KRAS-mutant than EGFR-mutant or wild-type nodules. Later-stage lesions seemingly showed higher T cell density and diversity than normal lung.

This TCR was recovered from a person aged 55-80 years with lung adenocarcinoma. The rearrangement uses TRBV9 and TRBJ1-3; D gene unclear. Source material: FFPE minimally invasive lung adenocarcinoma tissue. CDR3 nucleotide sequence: TGTGCCAGCAGCCCGGGGGGAAACACCATATATTTT. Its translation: CASSPGGNTIYF.